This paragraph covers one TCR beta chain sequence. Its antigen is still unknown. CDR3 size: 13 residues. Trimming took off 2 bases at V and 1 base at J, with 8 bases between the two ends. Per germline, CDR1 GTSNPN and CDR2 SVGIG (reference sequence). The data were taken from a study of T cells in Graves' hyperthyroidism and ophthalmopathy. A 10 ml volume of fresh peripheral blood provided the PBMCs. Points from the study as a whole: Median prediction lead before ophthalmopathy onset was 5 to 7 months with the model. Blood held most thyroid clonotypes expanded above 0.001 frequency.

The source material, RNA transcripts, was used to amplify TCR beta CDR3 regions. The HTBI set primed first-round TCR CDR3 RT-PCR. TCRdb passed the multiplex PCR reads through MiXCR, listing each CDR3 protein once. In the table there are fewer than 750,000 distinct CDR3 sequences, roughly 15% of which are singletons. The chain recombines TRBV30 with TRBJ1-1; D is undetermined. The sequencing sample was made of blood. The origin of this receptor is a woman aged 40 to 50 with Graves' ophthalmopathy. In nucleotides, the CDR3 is TGTGCCTGGAGTCCCACAGAGAACACTGAAGCTTTCTTT. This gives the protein CAWSPTENTEAFF.